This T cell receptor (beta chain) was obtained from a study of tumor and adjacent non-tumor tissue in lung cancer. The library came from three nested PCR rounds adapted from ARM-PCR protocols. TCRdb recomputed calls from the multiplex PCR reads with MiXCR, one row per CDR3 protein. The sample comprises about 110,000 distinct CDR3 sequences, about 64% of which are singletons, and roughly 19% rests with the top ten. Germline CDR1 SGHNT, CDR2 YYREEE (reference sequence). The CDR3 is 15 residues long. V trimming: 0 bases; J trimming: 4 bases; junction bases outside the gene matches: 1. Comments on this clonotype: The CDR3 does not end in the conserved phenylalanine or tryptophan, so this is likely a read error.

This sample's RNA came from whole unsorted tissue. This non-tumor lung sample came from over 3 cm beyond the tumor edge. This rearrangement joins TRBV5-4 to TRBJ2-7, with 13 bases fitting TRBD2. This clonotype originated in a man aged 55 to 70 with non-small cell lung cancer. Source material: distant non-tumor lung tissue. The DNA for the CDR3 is TGTGCCAGCAGCTTGGGGACTAGCGGGAGTTACGAGCAGTACTCC. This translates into CASSLGTSGSYEQYS.